This T cell receptor (beta chain) was recorded in a study of blood T cell repertoires in COVID-19 (dated by TCRdb to the early 2020s). About the investigation overall: Samples from collaborators originated in the United States, Italy and Spain and spanned both the acute and convalescent phases of COVID-19. The material from the prospective study consisted of cDNA or gDNA derived from T cells, B-cell-depleted T cells, or PBMCs. The repertoires were released in a freely available public database intended as a resource for research on the immune response to SARS-CoV-2. A de-identified subject ID, COVID-19 status, age in years and sex were almost always included in the sample metadata. The samples were drawn from the first 160 participants of the ongoing ImmuneRACE study and from more than 1,000 subjects provided by 6 global collaborators. Subjects who had been exposed to COVID-19, were actively infected with it, or had recovered from it provided the deeply sampled blood TCRbeta repertoires that made up the dataset. Where available, HLA class I and class II types were obtained from metadata supplied by the sample provider rather than from assay-based typing. Results and caveats for the whole study, not just this receptor: How much clinical and demographic metadata was included differed by source and by participant, and the metadata was provided uncurated.

TCRbeta CDR3 regions were amplified from genomic DNA using the immunoSEQ Assay, a bias-controlled multiplex PCR. On the authors' methods: Within the assay, amplification of reference gene primers was used to estimate how many nucleated cells each sample contained. Sequence reads were collapsed and filtered to measure the absolute abundance of every unique TCRbeta CDR3 rearrangement. For each sample, productive Simpson clonality was calculated by taking the square root of Simpson's diversity index across productive rearrangements. The source is immuneACCESS, and TCRdb retained only in-frame sequences with V and J called. Part of the clones is not carried over; for the studies checked, unresolved V genes explain less than half of this, and the remainder is unexplained. D and trimming were read from the DNA, whereas the V and J calls and clone size are those reported in that table. The sample table holds roughly 380,000 clones, of which about 89% were seen once. The ten most abundant clones make up less than 2% of the sample.

Note on this clone: This receptor's antigen is unknown. No base-level quality is on record; no much larger clone is a single base apart. Distinct nucleotide sequences in the sample also encode this CDR3.

One collaborating source in Seattle enrolled patients while the patients were actively infected and followed the patients over time throughout the course of disease. Collaborating institutions collected whole blood in K2EDTA tubes following their own protocols. Collaborator samples were shipped for TCRbeta analysis as frozen whole blood, isolated PBMCs, or DNA extracted from either sample type. The CDR3 contains 13 residues, cysteine and phenylalanine counted. Just the 39-base CDR3 DNA is kept, in frame starting at base 1. CDR1 and CDR2 are drawn from the germline V gene: MGHDK, SYGVNS. Trimming removed 2 bases from V and 3 bases from J, leaving 7 bases between the germline ends.

The chain is assembled from TRBV25-1 and TRBJ1-2; the D gene is possibly TRBD1, with 6 bases matching. This sequence originates from a woman between 40 and 55 years old with COVID-19, enrolled during active disease. The sample comprised peripheral blood. The DNA sequence is TGTGCCAGCAGTGAAGCAGGGGACTATGGCTACACCTTC. This gives the protein CASSEAGDYGYTF.